Listed here are 2 T cell receptor beta chains from one sample, sequenced in a study of T cells in Graves' hyperthyroidism and ophthalmopathy. Authors of the study amplified TCR beta CDR3 regions from RNA transcripts. HTBI primers were used for first-round RT-PCR of the TCR CDR3. TCRdb reprocessed the multiplex PCR reads with MiXCR, giving one entry per CDR3 protein. The sample has 550,000 to 600,000 distinct CDR3 sequences, around 45% seen once; the top ten hold under 20%. Source material: peripheral blood or thyroid tissue (not recorded which). The origin of the receptors is an adult woman with Graves' disease, either hyperthyroidism or ophthalmopathy (not recorded which).

This clonotype was recorded only once. This rearrangement joins TRBV7-2 to TRBJ2-3; TRBD1 matches 9 bases. The CDR3 totals 14 residues. V shed 5 bases, J shed 4 bases, and the junction held 4 bases outside the gene matches. Per the germline V gene, CDR1 is SGHTA and CDR2 is FQGNSA. CDR3 residues: CASSLRQGADTQYF. In DNA, the CDR3 is TGTGCCAGCAGCCTAAGACAGGGGGCAGATACGCAGTATTTT.

This clonotype was observed a handful of times. This chain links TRBV29-1 with TRBJ1-6; tentatively, D is TRBD1 (5 bases). The germline V gene has CDR1 SQVTM and CDR2 ANQGSEA. The CDR3 is made up of 13 amino acids. Here the CDR3 DNA reads TGCAGTTTAGAGGGCAGGGTGAATTCACCCCTCCACTTT. This encodes CSLEGRVNSPLHF.